Each of the 2 T cell receptor beta chains below was sequenced from the same sample in a study of blood T cells in healthy people across ages. The authors ran a second PCR of 7 to 11 cycles using a sample-barcoded 5' primer and a J-beta primer mix. One entry per CDR3 protein results from TCRdb running MiXCR on the 5' RACE reads. The sample lists 850,000 or so distinct CDR3 sequences, 25% to 35% occurring once. Sample: blood. These receptors originate from a woman older than 75 in good health.

About this clonotype: A much larger clone differs from this one at a single base, so this may be a read error. The CDR3 coding sequence is TGCGCCAGCAGCCCGGGGGTGGATTGGGGTGAGCAGTTCTTC. Its protein product is CASSPGVDWGEQFF. The gene calls are TRBV5-1 and TRBJ2-1, with D tentatively TRBD2 (6 bases). V lost 4 bases to trimming and J lost 9 bases, with 17 bases between them. This CDR3 has 14 residues. CDR1 is SGHRS, CDR2 YFSETQ, per germline.

This clonotype appeared many times. The chain is built from TRBV20-1 and TRBJ2-3; tentatively, D is TRBD1 or TRBD2 (7 bases each). Germline CDR1 is DFQATT and CDR2 is SNEGSKA (reference sequence). The length of the CDR3 is 16 residues. V was cut by 6 bases and J by 0 bases, with 19 bases left in between. CDR3 in DNA: TGCAGTGCCCCCCAGGGGGGGAGCCTTAGCACAGATACGCAGTATTTT. Residues: CSAPQGGSLSTDTQYF.